The rows below give T cell receptor beta chains drawn from one sample of a study of metastatic and nonmetastatic thyroid tumors. Via MiXCR, TCRdb re-called the PCR reads. Of about 34,000 clones in the sample, roughly a sixth were seen once. Material for sequencing was blood. The receptors were sampled from a female donor with papillary thyroid cancer or a benign thyroid nodule (not recorded which). Some clones in this sample may be carry-over from other donors' samples. The CDR3 runs from the conserved cysteine through the conserved F or W. A D gene is named only where the DNA matches it firmly. Rows give clone size only sometimes, using once, few, many, or a class for an expanded clone.

j_gene | d_gene | v_gene | abundance | CDR3aa | CDR3nt
TRBJ1-1 | . | TRBV7-9 | many | CASSFVEGVPKAFF | TGTGCCAGCAGCTTTGTGGAGGGGGTACCAAAAGCTTTCTTT
TRBJ2-3 | . | TRBV4-2 | . | CANTLSGSGTGTQYF | TGTGCCAACACCCTTAGCGGGAGTGGGACAGGTACGCAGTATTTT
TRBJ1-1 | . | TRBV6-6 | many | CASSYSRAGAVTEAFF | TGTGCCAGCAGTTACTCTAGGGCAGGGGCGGTCACTGAAGCTTTCTTT
TRBJ1-2 | . | TRBV27 | many | CASSLTVSEGYTF | TGTGCCAGCAGTTTAACAGTCTCTGAAGGCTACACCTTC
TRBJ1-5 | . | TRBV7-2 | many | CASSLREYQPQHF | TGTGCCAGCAGCTTACGGGAGTATCAGCCCCAGCATTTT
TRBJ2-2 | TRBD2 | TRBV2 | many | CASREGLAGGTGELFF | TGTGCCAGCAGGGAGGGACTAGCGGGAGGGACCGGGGAGCTGTTTTTT
TRBJ2-2 | TRBD2 | TRBV7-6 | many | CASSYSSGRPGELFF | TGTGCCAGCAGCTATTCTAGCGGGAGACCCGGGGAGCTGTTTTTT
TRBJ1-2 | . | TRBV6-1 | few | CASSLGGYTF | TGTGCCAGCAGCTTGGGAGGCTACACCTTC
TRBJ2-1 | TRBD1 | TRBV20-1 | few | CSADRDRERNEQFF | TGCAGTGCTGACCGGGACAGGGAACGTAATGAGCAGTTCTTC
TRBJ1-2 | TRBD1 | TRBV28 | few | CASSNRGQGAMGGYTF | TGTGCCAGCAGCAACCGGGGACAGGGGGCTATGGGTGGCTACACCTTC
TRBJ2-4 | TRBD1 | TRBV3-1 | many | CASSPRDRGLNIQYF | TGTGCCAGCAGCCCCCGGGACAGGGGGCTAAACATTCAGTACTTC
TRBJ2-5 | . | TRBV15 | many | CATSRGGTFQETQYF | TGTGCCACCAGCAGAGGGGGGACATTCCAAGAGACCCAGTACTTC
TRBJ2-1 | TRBD2 | TRBV20-1 | medium-sized | CSAQTSARSYNEQFF | TGCAGTGCTCAGACTAGCGCCCGCTCCTACAATGAGCAGTTCTTC
TRBJ2-1 | TRBD2 | TRBV6-4 | many | CASSDDAGGPYNEQFF | TGTGCCAGCAGTGACGACGCGGGAGGGCCTTACAATGAGCAGTTCTTC
TRBJ2-3 | . | TRBV24-1 | many | CATSDLSIGDTQYF | TGTGCCACCAGTGATTTGTCAATTGGAGATACGCAGTATTTT
TRBJ1-1 | . | TRBV6-2/TRBV6-3 | few | CASSYWDSFFMNTEAFF | TGTGCCAGCAGTTACTGGGACTCGTTTTTCATGAACACTGAAGCTTTCTTT
TRBJ2-4 | . | TRBV6-1 | many | CASSPGQHIQYF | TGTGCCAGCAGCCCAGGACAGCACATTCAGTACTTC
TRBJ1-5 | . | TRBV7-8 | many | CASSLTFRQGSQPQHF | TGTGCCAGCAGCTTGACTTTCCGTCAGGGGAGTCAGCCCCAGCATTTT
TRBJ1-1 | . | TRBV30 | many | CAWSVPDRNTEAFF | TGTGCCTGGAGTGTACCAGACCGAAACACTGAAGCTTTCTTT
TRBJ2-1 | . | TRBV7-2 | many | CASSLAVRPAYNEQFF | TGTGCCAGCAGCTTAGCGGTCCGACCTGCCTACAATGAGCAGTTCTTC
TRBJ2-1 | . | TRBV20-1 | medium-sized | CSAGSLRGYNEQFF | TGCAGTGCTGGTTCTCTACGGGGGTACAATGAGCAGTTCTTC
TRBJ1-5 | . | TRBV28 | many | CASTPYSVSHNQPQHF | TGTGCCAGCACCCCGTATTCGGTTAGTCACAATCAGCCCCAGCATTTT
TRBJ1-4 | . | TRBV7-2 | many | CASSYYDKGLLFF | TGTGCCAGCAGCTACTATGACAAGGGGCTCCTGTTTTTT
TRBJ2-7 | TRBD1 | TRBV20-1 | many | CSASGGTGGGDEQYF | TGCAGTGCATCAGGAGGGACAGGGGGAGGGGACGAGCAGTACTTC
TRBJ2-7 | TRBD1 | TRBV2 | medium-sized | CASSGDRETLGEQYF | TGTGCCAGCAGTGGGGACAGGGAAACGTTGGGCGAGCAGTACTTC
TRBJ1-2 | TRBD1 | TRBV6-2/TRBV6-3 | few | CSISYSRTGYNYGYTF | TGTTCCATCAGTTACTCTAGGACAGGGTATAACTATGGCTACACCTTC
TRBJ2-5 | TRBD2 | TRBV6-1 | . | CASSWLSGAEETPETQYF | TGTGCCAGCAGTTGGCTTAGCGGGGCAGAAGAGACCCCAGAGACCCAGTACTTC
TRBJ2-2 | TRBD2 | TRBV11-1 | many | CASSLGDYPNTGELFF | TGTGCCAGCAGCTTAGGGGACTACCCGAACACCGGGGAGCTGTTTTTT
TRBJ2-2 | TRBD1 | TRBV7-6 | many | CASSLASGTGSNTGELFF | TGTGCCAGCAGCTTAGCCTCTGGGACAGGGTCGAACACCGGGGAGCTGTTTTTT
TRBJ1-5 | . | TRBV6-2/TRBV6-3 | medium-sized | CASRSDSHQPQHF | TGTGCCAGCAGGTCCGATAGCCATCAGCCCCAGCATTTT
TRBJ2-2 | TRBD1 | TRBV7-2 | many | CASSLKTGGFAGELFF | TGTGCCAGCAGCTTAAAGACAGGGGGTTTCGCCGGGGAGCTGTTTTTT
TRBJ1-5 | TRBD1 | TRBV18 | many | CASSPDRVGQPQHF | TGTGCCAGCTCACCAGACAGGGTTGGGCAGCCCCAGCATTTT
TRBJ2-1 | TRBD1 | TRBV5-1 | many | CASTRDRERNEQFF | TGCGCCAGTACCCGGGACAGGGAGAGGAATGAGCAGTTCTTC
TRBJ1-1 | . | TRBV5-1 | many | CASSLVVWGRTDTEAFF | TGCGCCAGCAGCTTGGTTGTTTGGGGCCGGACGGACACTGAAGCTTTCTTT